Below, 28 T cell receptor beta chains from the same sample are listed, as sequenced in a study of CD8+CD57+ T cells in acquired aplastic anemia. Flow cytometry had shown expanded CD8+CD57+ cells in the patients chosen for sequencing. The template used for profiling TCR beta VDJ and CDR3 was genomic DNA. TCRdb called the reads again in MiXCR, with one record for every CDR3 protein. The sample contains roughly 80,000 distinct CDR3 sequences, roughly three quarters of which appear only once. Sequencing was done on a sample of sorted CD4+, CD8+, or CD8+CD57+ T cells (not recorded which) from PBMCs. These receptors all come from a human donor with aplastic anemia.

V and J are TRBV9 and TRBJ2-5; D uncertain. Germline-derived CDR1 and CDR2 are SGDLS and YYNGEE. The V end was cut by 7 bases, the J end by 1 base, with 5 bases between. The CDR3 totals 11 residues. In DNA form, the CDR3 reads TGTGCCAGCGGATTCCAAGAGACCCAGTACTTC. Protein: CASGFQETQYF.

V usage is TRBV24-1 and J usage is TRBJ1-2; D is perhaps TRBD1 (5 bases). In germline, CDR1 is KGHDR, CDR2 SFDVKD. Trimming cost V 4 bases and J 8 bases, with 13 bases left between them. This CDR3 spans 13 amino acids. In DNA, the CDR3 is TGTGCCACCAGTGAGGGGACTTCTTACGGCTACACCTTC. Translating it yields CATSEGTSYGYTF.

This chain connects TRBV20-1 to TRBJ1-5, with D tentatively TRBD1 (5 bases). The germline gives CDR1 DFQATT, CDR2 SNEGSKA (reference sequence). Trimming stripped 3 bases from V and 7 bases from J, with 10 bases between. The CDR3 contains 12 residues. The CDR3 reads CSARRGGQPQHF. DNA for the CDR3: TGCAGTGCTAGGCGGGGGGGACAGCCCCAGCATTTT.

A few counts support this clonotype. CDR3 protein: CASSLDVSYEQYF. For the CDR3, the DNA is TGTGCCAGCAGCTTAGACGTTTCCTACGAGCAGTACTTC. The chain recombines TRBV7-9 with TRBJ2-7; unclear D gene. From germline, CDR1 is SEHNR and CDR2 FQNEAQ (reference sequence). The CDR3 extends over 13 amino acids. V lost 1 base and J lost 1, with 5 bases in between.

This clonotype was detected a few times. The V and J genes are TRBV10-3 and TRBJ2-5; D may correspond to TRBD1 or TRBD2 (6 bases each). The V gene lost 10 bases and the J gene lost 4 bases, with 16 bases spanning the gap. This CDR3 has 13 amino acids. The germline V gene has CDR1 ENHRY and CDR2 SYGVKD. The CDR3 DNA reads TGTGCCAGCAGCTACAGGGACTCAGAGACCCAGTACTTC. It encodes CASSYRDSETQYF.

This clonotype came up a few times. The chain has TRBV27 and TRBJ2-1; D tentatively reads TRBD1 or TRBD2 (5 bases each). CDR1 MNHEY and CDR2 SMNVEV come from the germline V gene (reference sequence). V was clipped by 2 bases and J by 5 bases, with 10 bases between them. The CDR3 contains 14 residues. The chain's CDR3 is CASSLRGANNEQFF. CDR3 coding DNA: TGTGCCAGCAGTTTAAGGGGAGCCAACAATGAGCAGTTCTTC.

The V call is TRBV10-3, the J call TRBJ2-7, with 11 bases that match TRBD2. V dropped 5 bases and J dropped 2; count of bases not matched to a gene: 2. The CDR3 runs 14 residues. Germline V CDR1 and CDR2: ENHRY, SYGVKD. CDR3 protein: CAISKTSGAYEQYF. As DNA, the CDR3 is TGTGCCATCAGTAAGACTAGCGGGGCCTACGAGCAGTACTTC.

This chain joins TRBV10-3 and TRBJ2-7; 10 bases fit TRBD1. The V gene end was trimmed by 10 bases and the J gene end by 4 bases; junction bases not matched to a gene: 16. This CDR3 is 16 amino acids long. Germline lookup yields CDR1 ENHRY and CDR2 SYGVKD. The CDR3 nucleotides are TGTGCCAGCAGCGTAATAAGGACAGGGGGAACTTACGAGCAGTACTTC. Translation gives CASSVIRTGGTYEQYF.

This clonotype was seen ten or more times. The chain combines TRBV7-7 with TRBJ2-3, with TRBD2 matching 9 bases. The CDR3 is 15 amino acids. Per the germline V gene, CDR1 is SSHAT and CDR2 is FNYEAQ (reference sequence). V trimming: 2 bases; J trimming: 6 bases; junction bases outside the gene matches: 6. The CDR3, as DNA: TGTGCCAGCAGCTTAAATAGCGGGAGTGGGGATACGCAGTATTTT. Translated: CASSLNSGSGDTQYF.

J is TRBJ2-5 and V is TRBV24-1, with D possibly TRBD1 on 6 matching bases. The CDR3 is made up of 14 amino acids. The germline V gene has CDR1 KGHDR and CDR2 SFDVKD. V lost 5 bases and J 1 base, leaving 10 bases between the germline ends. For the CDR3, the DNA is TGTGCCACCAGTGCCGGGACACCCCAAGAGACCCAGTACTTC. Translated: CATSAGTPQETQYF.

The chain joins TRBV2 to TRBJ1-1; D uncertain. Germline values: CDR1 SNHLY, CDR2 FYNNEI. The ends were cut back, 11 bases at V and 8 bases at J, with 18 bases in the middle. This CDR3 has 12 residues. CDR3 DNA sequence: TGTGCCTCGCGGTCCGAACCCACAGAAGCTTTCTTT. Its translation is CASRSEPTEAFF.

The chain has TRBV15 and TRBJ1-1; the D is unclear. The CDR3 has 15 amino acids. Deletions cut 3 bases from V and 4 bases from J, with 15 bases between. Germline assignment: CDR1 LNHNV and CDR2 YYDKDF (reference sequence). The CDR3 DNA sequence: TGTGCCACCAGCAGTTCAGACCGGCGGGGCACTGAAGCTTTCTTT. Translated, it gives CATSSSDRRGTEAFF.

The J gene is TRBJ1-5, the V gene TRBV2; 9 bases agree with TRBD1. The CDR3 runs 12 residues. Per germline, CDR1 SNHLY and CDR2 FYNNEI. V was clipped by 6 bases and J by 9 bases; unmatched bases: 3. CDR3 region: CASRDRGAPQHF. The CDR3 DNA sequence: TGTGCCAGCAGGGACAGGGGAGCGCCCCAGCATTTT.

The chain links TRBV24-1 to TRBJ1-2, with 9 positions matching TRBD1. Germline V gene lookup returns CDR1 KGHDR and CDR2 SFDVKD. The CDR3 covers 15 residues. V shed 3 bases, J shed 2 bases, and the junction held 3 bases outside the gene matches. The CDR3 reads CATSDPDRGNYGYTF. The CDR3 DNA reads as TGTGCCACCAGTGATCCTGACAGGGGGAACTATGGCTACACCTTC.

The chain carries TRBV19 and TRBJ2-1; weak D call: TRBD1 (6 bases). Germline loops: CDR1 LNHDA, CDR2 SQIVND (reference sequence). Trimming removed 5 bases at V and 8 bases at J, with 16 bases between. The CDR3 is made up of 14 amino acids. This CDR3 is CASSANREMDEQFF. The DNA of the CDR3 is TGTGCCAGTAGTGCCAACAGGGAGATGGATGAGCAGTTCTTC.

V usage is TRBV2 and J usage is TRBJ2-7; D is possibly TRBD1 (6 bases). Trimming stripped 8 bases from V and 2 bases from J, with 16 bases between. The CDR3 contains 14 residues. Germline CDR1 reads SNHLY; CDR2 reads FYNNEI. CDR3 DNA: TGTGCCAGCGGAACCGGGACAAGAGCCTACGAGCAGTACTTC. Protein product: CASGTGTRAYEQYF.

V and J are TRBV7-3 and TRBJ2-5; 8 bases map to TRBD2. Germline-derived CDR1 and CDR2 are SGHTA and FQGTGA. The CDR3 runs to 15 residues. Losses at the gene ends were 2 bases for V and 5 bases for J; bases not matched to a gene: 7. Written as DNA, the CDR3 is TGTGCCAGCAGCTTACAAGCGGGAGCGGGTGAGACCCAGTACTTC. Translation: CASSLQAGAGETQYF.

This chain's CDR3 is CASGTGEVYQPQHF. Written as DNA, the CDR3 is TGTGCCAGTGGGACAGGGGAGGTTTATCAGCCCCAGCATTTT. The genes are TRBV19 and TRBJ1-5, with 10 bases fitting TRBD1. This CDR3 is 14 amino acids long. Germline V gives CDR1 LNHDA, CDR2 SQIVND (reference sequence). V gave up 8 bases and J gave up 5 bases; unmatched junction bases: 6.

V gene TRBV6-1 combines with J gene TRBJ1-6; D gene uncertain. The V gene's germline CDR1 is MNHNS and CDR2 SASEGT. Trimming shortened V by 0 bases and J by 12 bases, and 12 bases separated the two germline ends. This CDR3 is built from 14 residues. CDR3 region: CASSEATETQPLHF. CDR3 sequence (DNA): TGTGCCAGCAGTGAAGCGACGGAGACTCAACCCCTCCACTTT.

The chain joins TRBV11-1 to TRBJ2-3; 9 bases align to TRBD1. The CDR3 totals 17 residues. CDR1 is SGHAT and CDR2 is FQDESV in the germline V gene (reference sequence). V dropped 5 bases and J dropped 3; count of bases not matched to a gene: 12. This CDR3 is CASSPHPGQGRTDTQYF. The DNA of the CDR3 is TGTGCCAGCAGCCCCCACCCGGGACAGGGTAGGACAGATACGCAGTATTTT.

The gene calls are TRBV24-1 and TRBJ2-3; the D gene is possibly TRBD1 (5 bases). CDR1 and CDR2 from the germline V gene are KGHDR and SFDVKD. Trimming stripped 6 bases from V and 5 bases from J, with 8 bases between. This CDR3 region has 12 residues. In DNA form, the CDR3 reads TGTGCCACCAGTCGGCAGGGAGATACGCAGTATTTT. Encoded protein: CATSRQGDTQYF.

This clonotype was detected once. V is TRBV10-3 and J is TRBJ2-3, with D perhaps matching TRBD2 (8 bases). CDR3 size: 15 residues. V dropped 6 bases and J dropped 4 bases, with 17 bases sitting between them. Germline CDR1 is ENHRY and CDR2 is SYGVKD. CDR3 DNA sequence: TGTGCCATCAGCGGGGGGGGGACAGCCGCAGATACGCAGTATTTT. The encoded protein is CAISGGGTAADTQYF.

The chain recombines TRBV29-1 with TRBJ1-2; maybe TRBD1 (6 bases). The CDR3 runs to 13 residues. V was trimmed by 3 bases and J by 4 bases, leaving 12 bases between them. Germline CDR1 reads SQVTM; CDR2 reads ANQGSEA. For the CDR3, the DNA is TGCAGCGTTGATGACAGGTTGGGCTATGGCTACACCTTC. Translated: CSVDDRLGYGYTF.

DNA of the CDR3: TGCAGTGCTAGAGATTGGACGGGAAGCTACGAGCAGTACTTC. Residues: CSARDWTGSYEQYF. V usage is TRBV20-1 and J usage is TRBJ2-7, with D perhaps matching TRBD2 (5 bases). Germline CDR1 reads DFQATT; CDR2 reads SNEGSKA (reference sequence). With 0 bases removed from V and 3 bases from J, the gap between germline ends came to 12 bases. This CDR3 is built from 14 residues.

V usage is TRBV24-1 and J usage is TRBJ2-7, with D tentatively TRBD1 or TRBD2 (5 bases each). Trimming left V 5 bases short and J 2 bases short, with 15 bases between. The CDR3 covers 15 residues. Germline V gives CDR1 KGHDR, CDR2 SFDVKD. CDR3 sequence reads: CATSASPGTTYEQYF. CDR3 coding DNA: TGTGCCACCAGTGCCTCCCCGGGGACCACCTACGAGCAGTACTTC.

This clonotype has just one count. The chain employs TRBV13 and TRBJ1-2; the D is unclear. The CDR3 has 11 amino acids. The germline gives CDR1 PRHDT, CDR2 FYEKMQ (reference sequence). V was shortened by 3 bases and J by 7 bases, with 6 bases between the two germline ends. The CDR3 DNA follows: TGTGCCAGCAGCTTCGGGTTTGGCTACACCTTC. As protein: CASSFGFGYTF.

In its sample, this clonotype was seen once. This rearrangement joins TRBV20-1 to TRBJ1-2; TRBD1 might be the D (6 bases). The V gene's germline CDR1 is DFQATT and CDR2 SNEGSKA (reference sequence). The V end lost 5 bases, the J end lost 4 bases, and 17 bases lay between the germline ends. The CDR3 runs 14 residues. The CDR3 coding sequence is TGCAGTGCTCCCGGGACACGGAGGCGCTATGGCTACACCTTC. The encoded protein is CSAPGTRRRYGYTF.

The chain carries TRBV19 and TRBJ1-6; tentatively, D is TRBD1 (6 bases). The CDR3 has 15 amino acids. V was shortened by 2 bases and J by 8 bases, with 13 bases between the two germline ends. Germline lookup yields CDR1 LNHDA and CDR2 SQIVND (reference sequence). DNA of the CDR3: TGTGCCAGTAGTATACCGGGGGGCCGGGATTCACCCCTCCACTTT. Translated: CASSIPGGRDSPLHF.